The sequence of this T cell receptor beta chain was determined in a study of T cells after yellow fever vaccination. As for the study in general: Fractions with few cells were prepared using SMART-Seq v4 Ultra Low Input.

TCRdb itself ran the 5' RACE reads through MiXCR, one entry per CDR3 protein. The data contain 200,000 to 300,000 distinct CDR3 sequences, 13% of them singletons. The CDR3 consists of 13 residues. Germline values: CDR1 MNHEY, CDR2 SVGEGT. Germline trimming cut 7 bases from V and 7 bases from J; bases unmatched to any gene: 5. General study points: Few clonotypes appeared in both CD4 and CD8 compartments. Most clones from primary vaccination resurfaced after the booster (around 97% CD4, 88% CD8).

Comment on this clonotype: Its antigen is undetermined.

This TCR derives from a man aged 25 to 40 who received the YFV17D yellow fever vaccine. Sequences were derived from CD4+ T cells sorted from PBMCs, sampled 45 days after the yellow fever booster vaccination. The chain couples TRBV6-2 or TRBV6-3 to TRBJ2-1, with 9 positions matching TRBD2. CDR3 nucleotide sequence: TGTGCCAGCATTTTAGCGGGAGCGAATGAGCAGTTCTTC. This translates into CASILAGANEQFF.